This T cell receptor (beta chain) was found in a study of T cells in Graves' hyperthyroidism and ophthalmopathy. Broader study findings: Most expanded thyroid clonotypes above 0.001 also appeared in blood.

The investigators amplified TCR beta CDR3 regions from RNA transcripts. TCR CDR3 regions were first amplified by RT-PCR with HTBI primers. Each CDR3 protein is one row after TCRdb ran MiXCR on the multiplex PCR reads. In the table there are roughly 380,000 distinct CDR3 sequences, 15% to 20% of which are singletons. This clonotype was observed at least ten times. Its antigen is currently unknown. Researchers defined stable Graves' hyperthyroidism as no ophthalmopathy progression within 18 months. Lactation, pregnancy, other autoimmune disease or uncontrolled infection excluded patients. Germline CDR1 DFQATT, CDR2 SNEGSKA (reference sequence). V gave up 4 bases and J gave up 7 bases, with 16 bases separating them. There are 13 residues in the CDR3.

This sequence joins TRBV20-1 and TRBJ2-5, with no clear D. The receptor was derived from a woman aged 18-29 years with Graves' hyperthyroidism. Sample: blood. The CDR3 DNA sequence: TGCAGTGCTACTTCTATGCGAACGGGGACCCAGTACTTC. It encodes CSATSMRTGTQYF.